A single T cell receptor (beta chain) is shown here with its context. From germline, CDR1 is LGHDT and CDR2 YNNKEL (reference sequence). The trim removed 4 bases at V and 0 bases at J, leaving 4 bases unmatched. The CDR3 is 16 amino acids. Profiling relied on immunoSEQ multiplex PCR, and the TCRdb table lists in-frame clones only, not all of them. The top ten hold 3.4% of the sample, which has 250,000 or so clones, 84% seen once. This entry comes from a study of blood T cell repertoires in COVID-19. Study at large: In each case, the material was cDNA or gDNA derived from T cells, B-cell-depleted T cells, or PBMCs.

The gene calls are TRBV3-1 (or the pseudogene TRBV3-2) and TRBJ2-5, with 11 bases aligning to TRBD2. The TCR sequence derives from a man aged 45-65 years who had recovered from COVID-19. The sample consisted of PBMCs or T cells enriched from blood (not recorded which). The DNA of the CDR3 is TGTGCCAGCAGCCCCCGGACTAGCGGGTACCAAGAGACCCAGTACTTC. Its protein is CASSPRTSGYQETQYF.